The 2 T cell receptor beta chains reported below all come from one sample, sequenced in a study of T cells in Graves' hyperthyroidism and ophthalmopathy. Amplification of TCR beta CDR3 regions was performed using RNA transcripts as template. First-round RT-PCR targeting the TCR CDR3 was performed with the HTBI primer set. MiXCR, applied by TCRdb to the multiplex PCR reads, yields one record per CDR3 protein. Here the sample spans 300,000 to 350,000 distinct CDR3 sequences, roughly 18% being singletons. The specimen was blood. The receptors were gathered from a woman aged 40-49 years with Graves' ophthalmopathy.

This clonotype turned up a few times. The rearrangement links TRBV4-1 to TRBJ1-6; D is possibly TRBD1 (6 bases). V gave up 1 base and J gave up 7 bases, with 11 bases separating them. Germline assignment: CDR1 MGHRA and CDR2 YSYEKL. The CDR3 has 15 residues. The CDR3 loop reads CASSQGLQGNSPLHF. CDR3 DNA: TGCGCCAGCAGCCAAGGGCTCCAGGGGAATTCACCCCTCCACTTT.

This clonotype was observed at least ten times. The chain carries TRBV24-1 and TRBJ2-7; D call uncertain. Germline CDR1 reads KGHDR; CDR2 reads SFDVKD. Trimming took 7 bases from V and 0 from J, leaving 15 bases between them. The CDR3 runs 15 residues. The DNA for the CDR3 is TGTGCCACCAGAACTGCCGGGCCGAGCTCCTACGAGCAGTACTTC. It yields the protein CATRTAGPSSYEQYF.